The 24 T cell receptor beta chains reported below all come from one sample, sequenced in a study of technical replicates of blood from a handful of donors (dated by TCRdb to about 2017). The receptor library was made with the immunoSEQ multiplex PCR assay. The table comes from immuneACCESS by way of TCRdb, which keeps in-frame sequences with V and J called. Part of the clones is missing from these tables; in studies checked, under half for an unresolved V gene and the rest for unknown reasons. In this sample the table shows 45,000 to 55,000 clones, about 95% of which occur a single time. The top ten hold approximately 0.22% of the sample. The material sequenced was T cells isolated from PBMCs. The receptor set was obtained from a human donor in good health.

V gene TRBV5-1 combines with J gene TRBJ2-5, with D possibly TRBD1 on 5 matching bases. Between the trimmed V and J ends, which lost 2 bases and 2 bases, there was a span of 7 bases. This CDR3 comprises 13 residues. Germline CDR1 SGHRS, CDR2 YFSETQ. CDR3: CASSLDRQETQYF. CDR3 in DNA: TGCGCCAGCAGCTTAGACAGACAAGAGACCCAGTACTTC. Full variable domain (missing parts from reference TRBV5-1 and TRBJ2-5): KAGVTQTPRYLIKTRGQQVTLSCSPISGHRSVSWYQQTPGQGLQFLFEYFSETQRNKGNFPGRFSGRQFSNSRSEMNVSTLELGDSALYLCASSLDRQETQYFGPGTRLLVL.

CDR3 DNA: TGTGCCAGCAGTTACATGCCGGGGGTGTCGGCGGACACCATATATTTT. Its translation is CASSYMPGVSADTIYF. The rearrangement joins TRBV6-6 to TRBJ1-3, with a tentative D call TRBD1 (5 bases). The V gene's germline CDR1 is MNHNY and CDR2 SVGAGI (reference sequence). The CDR3 is 16 amino acids. The V end was cut by 2 bases, the J end by 8 bases, with 19 bases between.

The V call is TRBV5-1, the J call TRBJ2-3, with D maybe TRBD2 (6 bases). CDR1 is SGHRS and CDR2 is YFSETQ in the germline V gene. V was pared by 4 bases and J by 0 bases, with 15 bases between. The CDR3 is 16 amino acids. CDR3 nucleotide sequence: TGCGCCAGCAGCCCGGGAGCCGCCTTTAGCACAGATACGCAGTATTTT. The encoded protein is CASSPGAAFSTDTQYF.

With respect to this clone: The junction shows a germline mismatch at one end, possibly a read error. This chain uses TRBV5-4 with TRBJ2-5; TRBD1 agrees at 12 bases. Germline CDR1 and CDR2: SGHNT and YYREEE (reference sequence). The CDR3 covers 13 residues. In DNA form, the CDR3 reads TGTGCCAGCAGTTCCCGGGACAGGGGGCGCGAGGACTTC. This codes for CASSSRDRGREDF. Filled out from reference TRBV5-4 and TRBJ2-5, the complete variable domain reads ETGVTQSPTHLIKTRGQQVTLRCSSQSGHNTVSWYQQALGQGPQFIFQYYREEENGRGNFPPRFSGLQFPNYSSELNVNALELDDSALYLCASSSRDRGREDFGPGTRLLVL.

This chain links TRBV11-2 with TRBJ2-7; maybe TRBD2 (5 bases). The V end lost 6 bases, the J end lost 3 bases, and 6 bases lay between the germline ends. The germline V gene encodes CDR1 SGHAT and CDR2 FQNNGV. CDR3 length: 11 amino acids. The CDR3 nucleotides read TGTGCCAGCAGAAGCGGCTACGAGCAGTACTTC. This gives the protein CASRSGYEQYF.

CDR3 sequence: CASSLLQWGREGLAAGELFF. For the CDR3, the DNA is TGTGCCAGCAGCCTGTTACAATGGGGGCGGGAGGGCCTCGCAGCCGGGGAGCTGTTTTTT. The chain recombines TRBV28 with TRBJ2-2, with 9 bases fitting TRBD2. V gave up 6 bases and J gave up 6 bases; unmatched junction bases: 23. Per germline, CDR1 MDHEN and CDR2 SYDVKM. The CDR3 consists of 20 residues.

The V and J genes are TRBV6-6 and TRBJ2-7, with D possibly being TRBD2 (6 bases). The CDR3 is 14 amino acids. Germline loops: CDR1 MNHNY, CDR2 SVGAGI (reference sequence). V was pared by 8 bases and J by 8 bases, with 22 bases between. The CDR3 bases are TGTGCCAGCTCAGCCCGGGAGCAGGGAGGAAAGCAGTACTTC. Its translation is CASSAREQGGKQYF.

J is TRBJ1-6 and V is TRBV6-6; 7 bases are shared with TRBD1. CDR3 length: 15 amino acids. V trimming: 4 bases; J trimming: 9 bases; junction bases outside the gene matches: 9. Germline V lookup: CDR1 MNHNY, CDR2 SVGAGI (reference sequence). The CDR3 DNA reads as TGTGCCAGCAGTTCGACAGGGATGTCTCCTTCACCCCTCCACTTT. Amino acid sequence: CASSSTGMSPSPLHF.

V gene TRBV5-1 combines with J gene TRBJ2-7; TRBD2 might be the D (7 bases). Per germline, CDR1 SGHRS and CDR2 YFSETQ. V lost 4 bases to trimming and J lost 3 bases, with 17 bases between them. The CDR3 runs 15 residues. The CDR3 nucleotides are TGCGCCAGCAGCGTTGGCCGGGGGGCCGTCTACGAGCAGTACTTC. Translated, it gives CASSVGRGAVYEQYF.

This clone was seen only a few times. The chain is built from TRBV9 and TRBJ1-1; a possible D gene is TRBD1 (6 bases). V lost 4 bases and J 2 bases, leaving 12 bases between the germline ends. This CDR3 region has 14 residues. Germline CDR1 SGDLS, CDR2 YYNGEE. The CDR3 nucleotides are TGTGCCAGCAGCCCATCGACAGGAAACACTGAAGCTTTCTTT. Protein: CASSPSTGNTEAFF.

This chain uses TRBV9 with TRBJ2-2, with a weak D call TRBD1 (5 bases). Trimming took 3 bases from V and 0 from J, leaving 18 bases between them. Germline CDR1 is SGDLS and CDR2 is YYNGEE. The CDR3 consists of 18 residues. CDR3 sequence reads: CASSGWTRPDSNTGELFF. The CDR3 DNA is TGTGCCAGCAGCGGTTGGACACGACCAGACTCGAACACCGGGGAGCTGTTTTTT. The variable domain in full, with the rest retrieved from reference TRBV9 and TRBJ2-2, is DSGVTQTPKHLITATGQRVTLRCSPRSGDLSVYWYQQSLDQGLQFLIQYYNGEERAKGNILERFSAQQFPDLHSELNLSSLELGDSALYFCASSGWTRPDSNTGELFFGEGSRLTVL.

DNA for the CDR3: TGCAGCGTTGAGGAGGGTGCGAAGACCCAGTACTTC. It encodes CSVEEGAKTQYF. The chain couples TRBV29-1 to TRBJ2-5; a possible D gene is TRBD2 (6 bases). Germline-derived CDR1 and CDR2 are SQVTM and ANQGSEA. V lost 3 bases to trimming and J lost 6 bases, with 11 bases between them. This CDR3 has 12 amino acids.

The rearrangement uses TRBV7-9 and TRBJ1-2, with 7 bases that match TRBD1. CDR1 is SEHNR and CDR2 is FQNEAQ in the germline V gene (reference sequence). V lost 3 bases to trimming and J lost 7 bases; unmatched junction nucleotides: 8. This CDR3 is 14 amino acids long. This chain's CDR3 is CASSFSDRRLGYTF. The CDR3 region has the DNA TGTGCCAGCAGCTTCTCGGACAGGCGGCTTGGCTACACCTTC.

This chain connects TRBV5-6 to TRBJ2-1; 13 nucleotides align to TRBD2. With 5 bases clipped from V and 6 bases from J, the junction kept 8 bases outside the gene matches. Germline V gene data show CDR1 as SGHDT and CDR2 as YYEEEE. The CDR3 is made up of 16 amino acids. The CDR3 protein is CASRPRTSGRVNEQFF. The CDR3 bases are TGTGCCAGCAGACCGAGGACTAGCGGGAGAGTCAATGAGCAGTTCTTC.

This chain connects TRBV28 to TRBJ2-7; 10 nucleotides match TRBD1. Germline trimming cut 7 bases from V and 7 bases from J; bases unmatched to any gene: 7. The CDR3 is made up of 13 amino acids. Germline loops: CDR1 MDHEN, CDR2 SYDVKM. The CDR3 here is CASKETGGEEQYF. Written as DNA, the CDR3 is TGTGCCAGCAAAGAGACAGGGGGCGAGGAGCAGTACTTC.

J is TRBJ2-3 and V is TRBV29-1; the match to TRBD2 covers 9 bases. The CDR3 runs to 14 residues. Germline V gene data show CDR1 as SQVTM and CDR2 as ANQGSEA. J was trimmed by 6 bases and V by 4 bases; bases with no gene match: 8. The CDR3: CSVAGTSPGDTQYF. The CDR3 DNA follows: TGCAGCGTTGCCGGGACTAGCCCCGGGGATACGCAGTATTTT.

Here the CDR3 DNA reads TGTGCCAGCAGCTCGGGTGGGGGCCCATCGTATTCTGGAAACACCATATATTTT. Amino acid sequence: CASSSGGGPSYSGNTIYF. This chain links TRBV11-2 with TRBJ1-3; perhaps TRBD1 as D (6 bases). This CDR3 contains 18 residues. Trimming left V 4 bases short and J 1 base short, with 20 bases between. Germline V gene data show CDR1 as SGHAT and CDR2 as FQNNGV.

V gene TRBV6-5 combines with J gene TRBJ1-1, with D unclear. The germline gives CDR1 MNHEY, CDR2 SVGAGI. The CDR3 runs 12 residues. Between the trimmed V and J ends, which lost 2 bases and 10 bases, there was a span of 11 bases. The CDR3 coding sequence is TGTGCCAGCAGTTACGAGGGCGGTCGAGCTTTCTTT. Amino acids: CASSYEGGRAFF.

The gene calls are TRBV6-5 and TRBJ2-1, with TRBD2 as a possible D gene (6 bases). CDR1 and CDR2 from the germline V gene are MNHEY and SVGAGI. Deletions cut 3 bases from V and 0 bases from J, with 9 bases between. There are 15 residues in the CDR3. The CDR3 nucleotides are TGTGCCAGCAGTTATGGCGGGAACTCCTACAATGAGCAGTTCTTC. Protein product: CASSYGGNSYNEQFF.

The CDR3 loop is CASSAGTGIPSYEQYF. The CDR3 DNA is TGTGCCAGCAGCGCCGGAACAGGGATTCCCTCCTACGAGCAGTACTTC. The V call is TRBV9, the J call TRBJ2-7, with D possibly TRBD1 on 6 matching bases. The CDR3 runs to 16 residues. The V and J ends lost 3 bases and 0 bases respectively, with 16 bases between them. CDR1 is SGDLS and CDR2 is YYNGEE in the germline V gene.

The rearrangement uses TRBV13 and TRBJ1-1, with 7 bases matching TRBD1. CDR3 length: 15 residues. The V and J ends lost 2 bases and 5 bases, in that order; junction bases with no gene match: 8. Germline V CDR1 and CDR2: PRHDT, FYEKMQ (reference sequence). This chain's CDR3 is CASSLRRGRGTEAFF. CDR3 DNA sequence: TGTGCCAGCAGCTTAAGGAGGGGGCGAGGGACTGAAGCTTTCTTT. The full variable domain, its missing parts supplied by reference TRBV13 and TRBJ1-1, is AAGVIQSPRHLIKEKRETATLKCYPIPRHDTVYWYQQGPGQDPQFLISFYEKMQSDKGSIPDRFSAQQFSDYHSELNMSSLELGDSALYFCASSLRRGRGTEAFFGQGTRLTVV.

The CDR3 DNA follows: TGTGCCAGCTCACCACGCGCGGACAGTGAGATGAACACTGAAGCTTTCTTT. Its protein product is CASSPRADSEMNTEAFF. V and J are TRBV18 and TRBJ1-1; tentatively, D is TRBD1 (6 bases). Trimming removed 1 base from V and 0 bases from J, with 15 bases in between. The CDR3 loop spans 17 amino acids. CDR1 and CDR2 (germline): KGHSH, LQKENI.

The chain employs TRBV9 and TRBJ2-5; no definite D call. The germline CDR1 and CDR2 sequences are SGDLS and YYNGEE. Trimming left V 3 bases short and J 3 bases short, with 12 bases between. The CDR3 length is 14 residues. The CDR3 sequence: CASSAVDNEETQYF. The CDR3 nucleotides are TGTGCCAGCAGCGCCGTCGACAACGAAGAGACCCAGTACTTC. Filled out from reference TRBV9 and TRBJ2-5, the complete variable domain reads DSGVTQTPKHLITATGQRVTLRCSPRSGDLSVYWYQQSLDQGLQFLIQYYNGEERAKGNILERFSAQQFPDLHSELNLSSLELGDSALYFCASSAVDNEETQYFGPGTRLLVL.

The CDR3 DNA follows: TGTGCCAGCATCAATGCGGGGAACACCATATATTTT. Its translation: CASINAGNTIYF. The chain couples TRBV6-5 to TRBJ1-3, with D hard to call. V lost 7 bases and J 7 bases, leaving 11 bases between the germline ends. Germline lookup yields CDR1 MNHEY and CDR2 SVGAGI. This CDR3 has 12 amino acids.